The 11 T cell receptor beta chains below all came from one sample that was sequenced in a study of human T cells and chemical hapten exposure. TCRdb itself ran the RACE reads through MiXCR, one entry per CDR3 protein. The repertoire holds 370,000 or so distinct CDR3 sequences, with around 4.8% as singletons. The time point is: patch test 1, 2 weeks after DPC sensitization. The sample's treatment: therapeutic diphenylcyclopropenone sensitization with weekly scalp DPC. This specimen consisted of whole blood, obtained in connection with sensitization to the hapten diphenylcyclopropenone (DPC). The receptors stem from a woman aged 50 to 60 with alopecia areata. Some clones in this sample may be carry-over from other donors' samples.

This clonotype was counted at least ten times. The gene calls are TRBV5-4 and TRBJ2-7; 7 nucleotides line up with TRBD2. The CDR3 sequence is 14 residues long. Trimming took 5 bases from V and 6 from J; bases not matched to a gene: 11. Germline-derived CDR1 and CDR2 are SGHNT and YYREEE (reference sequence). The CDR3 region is CASSMGTKVIEQYF. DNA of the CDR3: TGTGCCAGCAGTATGGGGACTAAGGTGATCGAGCAGTACTTC.

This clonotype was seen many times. The CDR3 is CASRAEGAPPYEQYF. The CDR3 DNA reads as TGTGCCAGCAGGGCCGAGGGGGCCCCTCCCTACGAGCAGTACTTC. The chain joins TRBV5-4 to TRBJ2-7, with TRBD1 matching over 7 bases. The junction had 10 bases not matched to a gene; V was cut back by 5 bases and J by 2 bases. The germline V gene encodes CDR1 SGHNT and CDR2 YYREEE (reference sequence). This CDR3 has 15 residues.

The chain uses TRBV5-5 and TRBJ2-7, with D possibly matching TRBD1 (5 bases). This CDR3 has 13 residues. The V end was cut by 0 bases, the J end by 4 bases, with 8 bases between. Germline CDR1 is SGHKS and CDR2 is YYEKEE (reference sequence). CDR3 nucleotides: TGTGCCAGCAGCTTGGCGGCAGGGTACGAGCAGTACTTC. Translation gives CASSLAAGYEQYF.

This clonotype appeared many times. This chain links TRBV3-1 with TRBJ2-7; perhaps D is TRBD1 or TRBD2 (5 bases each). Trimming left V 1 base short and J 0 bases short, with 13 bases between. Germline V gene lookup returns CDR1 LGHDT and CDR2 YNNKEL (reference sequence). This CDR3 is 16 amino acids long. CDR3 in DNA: TGTGCCAGCAGCCAAGCGGGACGCTTCGACTCCTACGAGCAGTACTTC. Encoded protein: CASSQAGRFDSYEQYF.

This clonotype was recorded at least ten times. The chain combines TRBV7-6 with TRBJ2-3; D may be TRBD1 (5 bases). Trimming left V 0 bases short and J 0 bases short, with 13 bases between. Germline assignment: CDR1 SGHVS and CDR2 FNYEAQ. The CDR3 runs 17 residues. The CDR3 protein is CASSLAADTASTDTQYF. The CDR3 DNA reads TGTGCCAGCAGCTTAGCTGCGGACACCGCTAGCACAGATACGCAGTATTTT.

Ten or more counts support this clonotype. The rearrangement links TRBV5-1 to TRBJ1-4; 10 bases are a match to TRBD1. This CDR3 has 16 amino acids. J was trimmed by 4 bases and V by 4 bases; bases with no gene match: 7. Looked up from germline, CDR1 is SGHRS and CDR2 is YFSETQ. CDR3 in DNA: TGCGCCAGCAGCAGCGGACAGGGGGGATTTAATGAAAAACTGTTTTTT. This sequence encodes CASSSGQGGFNEKLFF.

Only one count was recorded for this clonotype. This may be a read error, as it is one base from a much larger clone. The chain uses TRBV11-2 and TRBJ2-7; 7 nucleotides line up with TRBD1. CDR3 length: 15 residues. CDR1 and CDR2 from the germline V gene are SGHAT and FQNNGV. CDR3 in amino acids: CARSLSDRATYEQYF. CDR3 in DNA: TGTGCCAGAAGCTTATCCGACAGGGCCACCTACGAGCAGTACTTC.

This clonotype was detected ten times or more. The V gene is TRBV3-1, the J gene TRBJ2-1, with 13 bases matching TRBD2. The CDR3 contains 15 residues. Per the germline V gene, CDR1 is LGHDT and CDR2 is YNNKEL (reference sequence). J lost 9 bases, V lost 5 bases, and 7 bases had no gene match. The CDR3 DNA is TGTGCCAGCAGCTCACTAGCGGGAGGGAGGGGTGAGCAGTTCTTC. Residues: CASSSLAGGRGEQFF.

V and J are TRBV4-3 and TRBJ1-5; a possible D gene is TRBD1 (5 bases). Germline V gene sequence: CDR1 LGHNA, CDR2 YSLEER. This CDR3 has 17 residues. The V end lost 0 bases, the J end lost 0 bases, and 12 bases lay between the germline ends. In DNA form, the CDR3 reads TGCGCCAGCAGCCAAGACCTATACGGGGGTAGCAATCAGCCCCAGCATTTT. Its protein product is CASSQDLYGGSNQPQHF.

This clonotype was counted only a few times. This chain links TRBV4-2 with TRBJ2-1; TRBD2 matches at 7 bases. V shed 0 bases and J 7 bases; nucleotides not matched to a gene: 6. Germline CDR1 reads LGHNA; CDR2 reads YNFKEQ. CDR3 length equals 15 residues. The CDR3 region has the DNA TGTGCCAGCAGCCAAGAAGCGGGGCTAAGGAATGAGCAGTTCTTC. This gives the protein CASSQEAGLRNEQFF.

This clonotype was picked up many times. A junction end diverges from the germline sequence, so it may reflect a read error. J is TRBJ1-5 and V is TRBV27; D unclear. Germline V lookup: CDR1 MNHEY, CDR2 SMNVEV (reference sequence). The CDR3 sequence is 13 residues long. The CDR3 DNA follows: TGTGCCAGCAGCTTATTCAGCAATCAGCCCCAGCATTTT. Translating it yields CASSLFSNQPQHF.